This record covers a single T cell receptor (beta chain). What it recognizes is unknown. These data come from a study of T cells in localized non-small cell lung cancer. Findings and limits, study-wide: Uninvolved neighboring lung showed the greatest T cell clonality, exceeding tumor. A median around 55 of the top 100 tumor clones appeared in adjacent lung.

Germline CDR1 reads SGHTA; CDR2 reads FQGNSA. This CDR3 contains 15 residues. With V trimmed by 6 bases and J by 6 bases, 6 bases remained unmatched. The protocol was immunoSEQ multiplex PCR, while the TCRdb copy is restricted to in-frame clones and leaves out a portion. Of some 25,000 clones detected, more than 90% appear once; the ten largest clones hold approximately 14%. This material consisted of peripheral blood, taken before any cancer treatment. The chain has TRBV7-2 and TRBJ2-1; 12 bases align to TRBD1. This receptor was identified in a man aged 35-69 years with stage III squamous cell lung carcinoma. CDR3 DNA sequence: TGTGCCAGCAGGGCCGGGACAGGGGGCTTCAATGAGCAGTTCTTC. Protein product: CASRAGTGGFNEQFF.